This T cell receptor beta chain was documented in a study of T cell changes during pregnancy in multiple sclerosis (dated by TCRdb to the late 2010s). In terms of the full investigation: Changes in the T cell repertoire over the course of pregnancy were examined in this study in women with multiple sclerosis.

Remarks on this clone: Which antigen it targets is not known. Base qualities are not at hand, and no much larger clone is one base apart.

The germline V and J ends show losses of 7 bases and 9 bases respectively, and no gene match explains 9 bases of the junction. Looking up the germline V gene yields CDR1 SNHLY and CDR2 FYNNEI. The CDR3 numbers 14 residues from cysteine through phenylalanine. CDR3 DNA is the only sequence kept; it has 42 bases, read in frame from the first base. Library preparation employed the immunoSEQ multiplex PCR assay. TCRdb holds this immuneACCESS table with in-frame rearrangements only. Some clones are missing; in checked studies, unresolved V genes explain under half, and the rest has no known cause. Within this sample are some 49,000 clones, with approximately 95% of them counted one time only. The ten top clones hold approximately 5.6% of the sample.

The material sequenced was CD8+ T cells from peripheral blood mononuclear cells, taken in the first trimester of pregnancy. The clonotype was recovered from a female donor with multiple sclerosis, enrolled in a pregnancy study. The rearrangement joined TRBV2 to TRBJ2-1; TRBD2 agrees with 10 junctional bases. The nucleotide sequence reads as follows: TGTGCCAGCATATTAACTAGCGGGATGGGTGAGCAGTTCTTC. This encodes CASILTSGMGEQFF.